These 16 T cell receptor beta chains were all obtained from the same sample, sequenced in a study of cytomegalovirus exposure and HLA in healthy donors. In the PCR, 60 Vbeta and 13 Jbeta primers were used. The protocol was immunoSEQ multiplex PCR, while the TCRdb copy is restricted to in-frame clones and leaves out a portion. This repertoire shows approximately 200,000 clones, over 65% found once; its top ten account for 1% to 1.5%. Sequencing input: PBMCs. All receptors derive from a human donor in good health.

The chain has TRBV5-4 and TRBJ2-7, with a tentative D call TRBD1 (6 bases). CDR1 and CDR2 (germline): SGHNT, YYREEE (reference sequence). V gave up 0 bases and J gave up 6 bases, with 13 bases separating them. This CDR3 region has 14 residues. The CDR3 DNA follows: TGTGCCAGCAGCTTGGACAGGGATCGATCCGAGCAGTACTTC. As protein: CASSLDRDRSEQYF.

CDR3 nucleotide sequence: TGCGCCAGCAGCTTACAGGGTCGGGGCACTGAGGAGACCCAGTACTTC. Translated, it gives CASSLQGRGTEETQYF. The chain carries TRBV5-1 and TRBJ2-5, with a possible D match to TRBD1 (6 bases). V lost 2 bases to trimming and J lost 5 bases, with 19 bases between them. Germline CDR1 and CDR2: SGHRS and YFSETQ. CDR3 size: 16 residues.

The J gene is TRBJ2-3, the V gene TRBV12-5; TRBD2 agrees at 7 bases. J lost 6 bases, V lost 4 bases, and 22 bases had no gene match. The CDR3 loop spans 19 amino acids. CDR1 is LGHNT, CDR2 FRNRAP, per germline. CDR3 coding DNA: TGTGCTAGTGGTTCCAACTCCCTCCTAGCGGCCCCCTTGGGGGATACGCAGTATTTT. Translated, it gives CASGSNSLLAAPLGDTQYF.

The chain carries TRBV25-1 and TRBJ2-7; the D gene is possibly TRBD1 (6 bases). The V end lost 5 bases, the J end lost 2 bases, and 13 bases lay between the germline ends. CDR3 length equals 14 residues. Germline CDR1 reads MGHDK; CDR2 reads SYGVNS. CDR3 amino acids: CASSPRTDTYEQYF. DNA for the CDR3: TGTGCCAGCAGTCCCAGGACAGATACCTACGAGCAGTACTTC.

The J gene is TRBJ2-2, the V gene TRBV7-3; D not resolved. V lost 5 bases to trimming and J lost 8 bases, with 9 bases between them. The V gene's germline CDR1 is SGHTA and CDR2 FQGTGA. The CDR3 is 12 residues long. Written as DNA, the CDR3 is TGTGCCAGCAGCCCGCGGTTTGGGGAGCTGTTTTTT. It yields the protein CASSPRFGELFF.

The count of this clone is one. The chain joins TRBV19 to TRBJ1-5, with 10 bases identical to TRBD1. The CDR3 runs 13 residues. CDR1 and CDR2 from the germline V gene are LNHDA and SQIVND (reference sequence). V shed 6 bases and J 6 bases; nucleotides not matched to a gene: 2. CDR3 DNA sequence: TGTGCCAGTAGGGACAGGGGGTCTCAGCCCCAGCATTTT. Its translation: CASRDRGSQPQHF.

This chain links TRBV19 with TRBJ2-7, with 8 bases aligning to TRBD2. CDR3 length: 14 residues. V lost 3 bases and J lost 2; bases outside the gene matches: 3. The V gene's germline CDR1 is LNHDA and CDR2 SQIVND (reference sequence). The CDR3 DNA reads TGTGCCAGTAGTATTAGCGGGAACCCCTACGAGCAGTACTTC. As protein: CASSISGNPYEQYF.

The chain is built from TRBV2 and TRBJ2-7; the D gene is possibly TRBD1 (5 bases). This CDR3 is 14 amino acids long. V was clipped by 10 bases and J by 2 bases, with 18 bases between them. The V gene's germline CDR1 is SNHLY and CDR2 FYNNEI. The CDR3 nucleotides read TGTGCCACTACCTCAGGGTTGGCGACCTACGAGCAGTACTTC. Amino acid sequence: CATTSGLATYEQYF.

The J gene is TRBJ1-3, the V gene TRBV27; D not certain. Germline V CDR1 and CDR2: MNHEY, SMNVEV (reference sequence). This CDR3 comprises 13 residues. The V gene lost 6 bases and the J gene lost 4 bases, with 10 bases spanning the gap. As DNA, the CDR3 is TGTGCCAGCAGACAGTCCTCAGGAAACACCATATATTTT. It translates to CASRQSSGNTIYF.

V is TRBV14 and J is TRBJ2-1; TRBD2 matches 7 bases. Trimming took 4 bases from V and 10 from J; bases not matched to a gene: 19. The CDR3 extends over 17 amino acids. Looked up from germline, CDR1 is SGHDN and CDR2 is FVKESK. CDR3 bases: TGTGCCAGCAGCCGTAGAGGTGGTCGTTGGCTAGCGGAAGAGCAGTTCTTC. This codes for CASSRRGGRWLAEEQFF.

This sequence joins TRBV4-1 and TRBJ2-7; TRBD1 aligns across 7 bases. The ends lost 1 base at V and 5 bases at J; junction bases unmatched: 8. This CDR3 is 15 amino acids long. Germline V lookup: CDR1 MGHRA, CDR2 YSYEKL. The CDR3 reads CASSQVGKGGNEQYF. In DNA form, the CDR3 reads TGCGCCAGCAGCCAAGTAGGGAAAGGGGGCAACGAGCAGTACTTC.

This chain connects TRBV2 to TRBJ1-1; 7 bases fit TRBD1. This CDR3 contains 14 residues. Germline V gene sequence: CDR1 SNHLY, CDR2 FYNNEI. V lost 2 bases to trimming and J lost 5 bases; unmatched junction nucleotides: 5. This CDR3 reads CASSERSRGTEAFF. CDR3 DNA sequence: TGTGCCAGCAGTGAACGTTCCAGGGGGACTGAAGCTTTCTTT.

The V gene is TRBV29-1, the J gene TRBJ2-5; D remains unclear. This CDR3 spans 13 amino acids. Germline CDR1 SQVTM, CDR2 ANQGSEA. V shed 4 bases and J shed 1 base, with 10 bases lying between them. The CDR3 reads CSVAGQVQETQYF. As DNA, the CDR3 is TGCAGCGTTGCAGGTCAAGTCCAAGAGACCCAGTACTTC.

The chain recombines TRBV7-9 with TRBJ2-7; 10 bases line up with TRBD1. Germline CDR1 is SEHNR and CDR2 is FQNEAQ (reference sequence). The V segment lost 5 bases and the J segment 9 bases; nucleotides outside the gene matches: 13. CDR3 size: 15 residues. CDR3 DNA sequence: TGTGCCAGCAGCCTTAACCGGGACAGGGGATTAGTGCAGTACTTC. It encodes CASSLNRDRGLVQYF.

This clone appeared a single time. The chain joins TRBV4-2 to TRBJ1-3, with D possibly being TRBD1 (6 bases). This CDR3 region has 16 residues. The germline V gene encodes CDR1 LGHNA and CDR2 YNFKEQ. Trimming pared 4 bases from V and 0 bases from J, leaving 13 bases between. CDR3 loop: CASSLPGVDSGNTIYF. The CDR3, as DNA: TGTGCCAGCAGCCTCCCAGGGGTGGACTCTGGAAACACCATATATTTT.

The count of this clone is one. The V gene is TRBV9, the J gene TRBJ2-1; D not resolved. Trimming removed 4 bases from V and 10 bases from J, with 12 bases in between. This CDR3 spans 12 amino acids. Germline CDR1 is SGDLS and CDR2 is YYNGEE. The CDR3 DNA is TGTGCCAGCAGCAACACCCAGTACGAGCAGTTCTTC. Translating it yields CASSNTQYEQFF.